The sample holds a few counts of the clone carrying this T cell receptor beta chain. Its matching antigen is unknown. These data originate in a study of T cell repertoires in cytomegalovirus infection. Study context: Recently identified HLA-C-restricted and well-studied HLA-B-restricted CMV epitopes were used. CMV infection plus the matching HLA type was flagged by public TCR beta signatures. Study-wide results and caveats: There were HLA-C-restricted CMV-specific TCR beta clonotypes dominating the ex vivo response. Identification of carriers of CMV plus the relevant HLA was achieved through cumulative public TCR beta family frequency.

V lost 3 bases, J lost 5 bases, and 16 bases stayed unmatched. The CDR3 is made up of 19 amino acids. From germline, CDR1 is MGHRA and CDR2 YSYEKL. TCRdb fed the reads into MiXCR, producing one record per CDR3 protein. The sample lists approximately 990,000 distinct CDR3 sequences; around 30% were seen once. The TCR sequence derives from a human donor in good health (CMV status not recorded). Some clones in this sample may be carry-over from other donors' samples. The rearrangement links TRBV4-1 to TRBJ1-4, with 9 bases aligning to TRBD1. This specimen was cultured CD8+ T cells from PBMCs, taken from culture after CMV antigen stimulation. The CDR3 bases are TGCGCCAGCAGCCAGGACAGGGGCATATTCCTAATAGGGAATGAAAAACTGTTTTTT. Translation gives CASSQDRGIFLIGNEKLFF.